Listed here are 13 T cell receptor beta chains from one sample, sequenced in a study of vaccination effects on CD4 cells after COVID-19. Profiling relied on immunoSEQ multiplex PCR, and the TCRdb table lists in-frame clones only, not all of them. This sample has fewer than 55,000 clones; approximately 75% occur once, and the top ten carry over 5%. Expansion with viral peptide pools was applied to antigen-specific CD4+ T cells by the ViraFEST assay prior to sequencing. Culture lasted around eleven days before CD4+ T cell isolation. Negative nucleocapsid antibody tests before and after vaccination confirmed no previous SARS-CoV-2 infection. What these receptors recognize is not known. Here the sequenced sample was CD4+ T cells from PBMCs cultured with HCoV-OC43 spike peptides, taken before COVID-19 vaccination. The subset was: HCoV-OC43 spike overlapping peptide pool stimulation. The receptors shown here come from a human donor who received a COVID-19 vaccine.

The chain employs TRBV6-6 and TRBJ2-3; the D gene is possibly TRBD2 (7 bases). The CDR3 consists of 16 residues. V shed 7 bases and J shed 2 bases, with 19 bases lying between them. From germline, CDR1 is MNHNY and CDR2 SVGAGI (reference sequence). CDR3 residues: CASTLMRGPDTDTQYF. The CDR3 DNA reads TGTGCCAGCACTCTCATGCGGGGGCCTGACACAGATACGCAGTATTTT.

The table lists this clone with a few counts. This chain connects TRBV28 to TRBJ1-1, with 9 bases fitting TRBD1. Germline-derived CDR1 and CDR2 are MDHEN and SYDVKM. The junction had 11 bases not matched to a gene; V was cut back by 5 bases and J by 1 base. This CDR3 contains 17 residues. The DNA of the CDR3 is TGTGCCAGCAGTAAAACAGGGGGCGCGTTCCGGAACACTGAAGCTTTCTTT. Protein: CASSKTGGAFRNTEAFF. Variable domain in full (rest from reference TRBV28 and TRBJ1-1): DVKVTQSSRYLVKRTGEKVFLECVQDMDHENMFWYRQDPGLGLRLIYFSYDVKMKEKGDIPEGYSVSREKKERFSLILESASTNQTSMYLCASSKTGGAFRNTEAFFGQGTRLTVV.

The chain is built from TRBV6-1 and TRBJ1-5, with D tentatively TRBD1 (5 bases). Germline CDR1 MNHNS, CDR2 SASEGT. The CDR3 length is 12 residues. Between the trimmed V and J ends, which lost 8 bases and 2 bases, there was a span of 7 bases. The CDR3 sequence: CASGGGNQPQHF. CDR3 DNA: TGTGCCAGCGGGGGAGGCAATCAGCCCCAGCATTTT.

CDR3 residues: CSVDRGYGYTF. The CDR3 nucleotides are TGCAGCGTTGACCGGGGGTATGGCTACACCTTC. V gene TRBV29-1 combines with J gene TRBJ1-2, with D perhaps TRBD1 (5 bases). The CDR3 has 11 residues. Germline V lookup: CDR1 SQVTM, CDR2 ANQGSEA. The V end was cut by 3 bases, the J end by 5 bases, with 7 bases between.

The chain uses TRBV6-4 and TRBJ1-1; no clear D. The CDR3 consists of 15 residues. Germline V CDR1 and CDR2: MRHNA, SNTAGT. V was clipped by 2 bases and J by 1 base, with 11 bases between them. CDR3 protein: CASSDTFRGNTEAFF. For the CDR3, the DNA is TGTGCCAGCAGTGACACTTTCCGGGGGAACACTGAAGCTTTCTTT.

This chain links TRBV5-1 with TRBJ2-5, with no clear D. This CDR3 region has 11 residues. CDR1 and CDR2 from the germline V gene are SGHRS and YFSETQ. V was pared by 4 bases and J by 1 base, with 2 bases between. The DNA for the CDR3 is TGCGCCAGCAGCATCCAAGAGACCCAGTACTTC. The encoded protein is CASSIQETQYF. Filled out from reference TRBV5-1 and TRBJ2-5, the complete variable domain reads KAGVTQTPRYLIKTRGQQVTLSCSPISGHRSVSWYQQTPGQGLQFLFEYFSETQRNKGNFPGRFSGRQFSNSRSEMNVSTLELGDSALYLCASSIQETQYFGPGTRLLVL.

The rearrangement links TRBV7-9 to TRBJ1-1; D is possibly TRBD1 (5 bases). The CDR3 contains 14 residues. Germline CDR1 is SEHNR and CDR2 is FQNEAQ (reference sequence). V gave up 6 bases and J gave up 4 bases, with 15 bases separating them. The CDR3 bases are TGTGCCAGCAGATTTTCGACAGAACCCACTGAAGCTTTCTTT. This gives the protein CASRFSTEPTEAFF.

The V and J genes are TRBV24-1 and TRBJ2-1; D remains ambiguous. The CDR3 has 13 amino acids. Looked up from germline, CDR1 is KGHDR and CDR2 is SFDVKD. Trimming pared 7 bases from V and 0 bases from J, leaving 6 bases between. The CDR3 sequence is CATRSASYNEQFF. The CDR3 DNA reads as TGTGCCACCAGATCAGCCTCCTACAATGAGCAGTTCTTC.

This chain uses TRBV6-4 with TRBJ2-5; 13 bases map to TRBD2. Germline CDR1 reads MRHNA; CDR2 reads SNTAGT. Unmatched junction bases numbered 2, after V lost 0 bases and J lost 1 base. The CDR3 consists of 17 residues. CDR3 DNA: TGTGCCAGCAGTGACTCGGGACTAGCGGGGCCCCAAGAGACCCAGTACTTC. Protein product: CASSDSGLAGPQETQYF.

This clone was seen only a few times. This CDR3 reads CASSILGALAKNIQYF. The CDR3 DNA sequence: TGTGCCAGTAGTATTCTCGGGGCACTAGCCAAAAACATTCAGTACTTC. The V and J genes are TRBV19 and TRBJ2-4; D may correspond to TRBD1 or TRBD2 (5 bases each). The CDR3 is made up of 16 amino acids. Trimming cost V 3 bases and J 0 bases, with 12 bases left between them. The germline V gene encodes CDR1 LNHDA and CDR2 SQIVND (reference sequence).

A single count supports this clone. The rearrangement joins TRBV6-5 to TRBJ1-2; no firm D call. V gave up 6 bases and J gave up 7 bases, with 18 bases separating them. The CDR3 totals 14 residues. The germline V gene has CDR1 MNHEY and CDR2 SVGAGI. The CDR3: CASSRLNDYGGYTF. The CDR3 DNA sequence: TGTGCCAGCAGCCGGCTAAACGACTACGGTGGCTACACCTTC.

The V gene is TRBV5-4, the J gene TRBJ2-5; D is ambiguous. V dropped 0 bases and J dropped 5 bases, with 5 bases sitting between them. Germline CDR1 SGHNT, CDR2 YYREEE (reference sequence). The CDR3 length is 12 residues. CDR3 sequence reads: CASSLDWETQYF. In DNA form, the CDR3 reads TGTGCCAGCAGCTTGGATTGGGAGACCCAGTACTTC.

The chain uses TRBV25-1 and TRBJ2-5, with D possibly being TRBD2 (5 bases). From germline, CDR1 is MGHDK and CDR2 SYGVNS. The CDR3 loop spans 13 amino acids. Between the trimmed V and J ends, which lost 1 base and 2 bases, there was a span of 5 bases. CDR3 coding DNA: TGTGCCAGCAGTGAATCGGGGCAAGAGACCCAGTACTTC. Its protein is CASSESGQETQYF.